These 19 T cell receptor beta chains were sequenced from one sample in a study of blood T cell repertoires in COVID-19. Sequenced by immunoSEQ multiplex PCR; TCRdb stores in-frame clones only, minus some. Of around 80,000 clones listed, 70% to 85% are singletons. The sample taken for sequencing was peripheral blood. These receptors were collected from a human donor in a cohort sampled during active COVID-19.

The chain uses TRBV28 and TRBJ1-1; 9 nucleotides agree with TRBD1. The length of the CDR3 is 13 residues. CDR1 and CDR2 (germline): MDHEN, SYDVKM. V lost 6 bases and J lost 4; bases outside the gene matches: 3. The CDR3: CASRGTGPTEAFF. DNA of the CDR3: TGTGCCAGCAGGGGGACAGGGCCCACTGAAGCTTTCTTT.

V and J are TRBV18 and TRBJ2-3; possible D gene TRBD2, 5 bases. CDR1 and CDR2 (germline): KGHSH, LQKENI. The CDR3 is 9 amino acids. Trimming stripped 11 bases from V and 6 bases from J, with 6 bases between. CDR3 bases: TGTGCCGCGGGTGATACGCAGTATTTT. It yields the protein CAAGDTQYF.

The gene calls are TRBV7-8 and TRBJ2-7; 10 bases match TRBD1. The CDR3 spans 18 residues. Trimming at V came to 5 bases and at J to 2 bases, leaving 15 bases not matched to a gene. Per the germline V gene, CDR1 is SGHVS and CDR2 is FQNEAQ. CDR3 residues: CASSIPTWDRGSTYEQYF. The CDR3 nucleotides are TGTGCCAGCAGCATACCCACCTGGGACAGGGGCTCAACCTACGAGCAGTACTTC.

This chain links TRBV9 with TRBJ1-6; no definite D call. This CDR3 is 14 amino acids long. Germline CDR1 reads SGDLS; CDR2 reads YYNGEE. V was trimmed by 3 bases and J by 9 bases, leaving 13 bases between them. DNA for the CDR3: TGTGCCAGCAGCGACGCGGGTTACGGTTCACCCCTCCACTTT. Protein sequence: CASSDAGYGSPLHF.

This clone was counted a few times. The chain links TRBV19 to TRBJ2-7, with 10 positions matching TRBD1. CDR1 is LNHDA, CDR2 SQIVND, per germline (reference sequence). This CDR3 region has 14 residues. Unmatched junction bases numbered 5, after V lost 6 bases and J lost 3 bases. The CDR3 loop reads CASRRTGGVYEQYF. The DNA of the CDR3 is TGTGCCAGTAGACGGACAGGGGGAGTCTACGAGCAGTACTTC.

The chain is built from TRBV6-5 and TRBJ2-7; possible D gene TRBD2, 6 bases. The CDR3 sequence is 15 residues long. In germline, CDR1 is MNHEY, CDR2 SVGAGI. V gave up 8 bases and J gave up 0 bases, with 17 bases separating them. CDR3 coding DNA: TGTGCCAGCTTGCGGTTGGCGGGGAGCTCCTACGAGCAGTACTTC. Translation: CASLRLAGSSYEQYF.

The genes are TRBV12-3 or TRBV12-4 and TRBJ2-3, with D tentatively TRBD2 (6 bases). The CDR3 length is 13 residues. With 4 bases removed from V and 8 bases from J, the gap between germline ends came to 13 bases. DNA of the CDR3: TGTGCCAGCAGTTCGCTGACTAGAGGTACGCAGTATTTT. Its protein product is CASSSLTRGTQYF.

The CDR3 spells CASSPKTATGELFF. The DNA of the CDR3 is TGTGCCAGCAGCCCTAAGACAGCCACCGGGGAGCTGTTTTTT. The chain carries TRBV5-6 and TRBJ2-2, with a tentative D call TRBD1 (5 bases). CDR3 length: 14 amino acids. Germline V lookup: CDR1 SGHDT, CDR2 YYEEEE. Trimming removed 4 bases from V and 4 bases from J, with 11 bases in between.

The rearrangement uses TRBV15 and TRBJ1-6; 8 bases line up with TRBD1. The CDR3 runs 16 residues. Germline loops: CDR1 LNHNV, CDR2 YYDKDF (reference sequence). The ends lost 1 base at V and 8 bases at J; junction bases unmatched: 7. In DNA, the CDR3 is TGTGCCACCAGCAGAGCCATGGACAGGGTTGATTCACCCCTCCACTTT. Amino acid sequence: CATSRAMDRVDSPLHF.

V usage is TRBV4-1 and J usage is TRBJ1-1; possible D gene TRBD1, 5 bases. Looked up from germline, CDR1 is MGHRA and CDR2 is YSYEKL. The CDR3 extends over 16 amino acids. The V end lost 0 bases, the J end lost 0 bases, and 11 bases lay between the germline ends. The CDR3: CASSQERGTMNTEAFF. The CDR3 DNA follows: TGCGCCAGCAGCCAAGAAAGGGGCACTATGAACACTGAAGCTTTCTTT.

The V and J genes are TRBV7-3 and TRBJ2-7; TRBD1 matches 11 bases. Germline V gene data show CDR1 as SGHTA and CDR2 as FQGTGA. The ends lost 5 bases at V and 6 bases at J; junction bases unmatched: 3. The CDR3 has 13 residues. CDR3 in amino acids: CASSPGTGGEQYF. CDR3 bases: TGTGCCAGCAGCCCAGGGACAGGGGGCGAGCAGTACTTC.

The chain couples TRBV19 to TRBJ2-7; D is perhaps TRBD1 (5 bases). The CDR3 totals 13 residues. Looked up from germline, CDR1 is LNHDA and CDR2 is SQIVND (reference sequence). V dropped 3 bases and J dropped 3 bases, with 9 bases sitting between them. The DNA of the CDR3 is TGTGCCAGTAGTATTGTAGGGGTCTACGAGCAGTACTTC. Amino acids: CASSIVGVYEQYF.

As to this clone: At one boundary the junction diverges from the germline segment, which might be a read error. This CDR3 reads CASSDPLAGAGF. The CDR3 DNA follows: TGTGCCAGCAGTGATCCCCTAGCGGGGGCGGGGTTC. J is TRBJ2-7 and V is TRBV2; 10 positions agree with TRBD2. This CDR3 spans 12 amino acids. The germline V gene has CDR1 SNHLY and CDR2 FYNNEI.

The chain links TRBV2 to TRBJ1-3; 12 nucleotides agree with TRBD1. V shed 6 bases and J 4 bases; nucleotides not matched to a gene: 7. Germline V CDR1 and CDR2: SNHLY, FYNNEI. This CDR3 spans 16 amino acids. DNA of the CDR3: TGTGCCAGCAGAGACGCAGGGACAGGGGGCGGAAACACCATATATTTT. As protein: CASRDAGTGGGNTIYF.

CDR3 sequence reads: CASSQVRTGPSRTEAFF. Written as DNA, the CDR3 is TGTGCCAGCAGCCAAGTGAGGACAGGGCCCTCGCGCACTGAAGCTTTCTTT. The chain joins TRBV4-2 to TRBJ1-1; 8 bases fit TRBD1. Germline CDR1 is LGHNA and CDR2 is YNFKEQ. V was clipped by 1 base and J by 4 bases; unmatched bases: 11. This CDR3 is built from 17 residues.

V gene TRBV5-1 combines with J gene TRBJ2-3, with D possibly being TRBD2 (6 bases). This CDR3 comprises 14 residues. V was shortened by 1 base and J by 4 bases, with 10 bases between the two germline ends. CDR1 is SGHRS, CDR2 YFSETQ, per germline. This CDR3 reads CASSLTTSSDTQYF. The CDR3, as DNA: TGCGCCAGCAGCTTGACGACTAGTTCAGATACGCAGTATTTT.

J is TRBJ1-6 and V is TRBV19, with D tentatively TRBD1 (6 bases). V dropped 5 bases and J dropped 14 bases, with 22 bases sitting between them. CDR3 length: 15 residues. CDR1 and CDR2 (germline): LNHDA, SQIVND (reference sequence). The CDR3 nucleotides read TGTGCCAGTAGTGAAGGACAGCCTTCGTTCTCGGCCCTCCACTTT. Translating gives CASSEGQPSFSALHF.

This chain joins TRBV6-5 and TRBJ1-2; tentatively, D is TRBD1 (6 bases). CDR3 length equals 14 residues. Per the germline V gene, CDR1 is MNHEY and CDR2 is SVGAGI. V was trimmed by 0 bases and J by 7 bases, leaving 12 bases between them. CDR3 in amino acids: CASSYSKGGFGYTF. As DNA, the CDR3 is TGTGCCAGCAGTTACTCGAAAGGGGGTTTTGGCTACACCTTC.

The chain has TRBV7-3 and TRBJ2-1; TRBD2 matches at 9 bases. CDR3 length: 15 amino acids. Germline lookup yields CDR1 SGHTA and CDR2 FQGTGA. J was trimmed by 8 bases and V by 3 bases; bases with no gene match: 8. As DNA, the CDR3 is TGTGCCAGCAGCTTGCGGGGGGGCCCTGGCCATGAGCAGTTCTTC. Protein product: CASSLRGGPGHEQFF.